This T cell receptor (beta chain) was retrieved from a study of sequential checkpoint blockade in melanoma. As for the study in general: Each arm's sequence ended with maintenance nivolumab.

Treatment in this sample: randomized to nivolumab then ipilimumab (arm A) or the reverse (arm B). Live CD3+CD8+ CD19− CD56− cells were sorted from PBMCs. The CDR3 has 16 residues. Germline assignment: CDR1 PRHDT and CDR2 FYEKMQ (reference sequence). V was pared by 3 bases and J by 2 bases, with 6 bases of the junction left unmatched. Data came from immunoSEQ multiplex PCR; TCRdb stores just in-frame clones and leaves some out. The table lists about 13,000 clones, approximately 76% of them singletons. This material consisted of CD8+ T cells sorted from blood (inferred from file names), taken from a patient given nivolumab and ipilimumab in sequence. The clonotype was recovered from a human patient with melanoma. Some clones in this sample may be carry-over from other donors' samples. J is TRBJ2-3 and V is TRBV13; 9 bases agree with TRBD1. CDR3 residues: CASSFLGQGLTDTQYF. The CDR3 DNA is TGTGCCAGCAGCTTTCTGGGACAGGGACTCACAGATACGCAGTATTTT.